Shown below are 5 T cell receptor beta chains from a single sample sequenced in a study of T cell repertoires in cytomegalovirus infection. TCRdb re-derived calls from the reads in MiXCR, one entry per CDR3 protein. The sample shows 350,000 to 450,000 distinct CDR3 sequences, approximately 18% of them seen only once. Sequenced input: PBMCs. All receptors derive from a human donor in good health (CMV status not recorded). Some clones in this sample may be carry-over from other donors' samples.

This clonotype was found a few times. The chain has TRBV20-1 and TRBJ2-1, with 12 positions matching TRBD2. Germline values: CDR1 DFQATT, CDR2 SNEGSKA (reference sequence). Unmatched junction bases numbered 16, after V lost 6 bases and J lost 7 bases. The CDR3 length is 17 residues. The CDR3 loop reads CSAPNAETSGGENEQFF. The CDR3 bases are TGCAGTGCACCTAATGCGGAGACTAGCGGGGGCGAGAATGAGCAGTTCTTC.

The sample holds many counts of this clonotype. The chain uses TRBV5-5 and TRBJ2-7; D tentatively reads TRBD1 or TRBD2 (5 bases each). Between the trimmed V and J ends, which lost 3 bases and 3 bases, there was a span of 16 bases. Per germline, CDR1 SGHKS and CDR2 YYEKEE (reference sequence). This CDR3 comprises 15 residues. The CDR3 is CASSSWGYHGYEQYF. The CDR3 DNA reads as TGTGCCAGCAGCTCTTGGGGGTACCACGGCTACGAGCAGTACTTC.

About this clonotype itself: A read error may be the cause here, since a much bigger clone is one base away. This chain links TRBV7-2 with TRBJ1-2; D possibly corresponds to TRBD1 (5 bases). This CDR3 comprises 16 residues. Deletions cut 0 bases from V and 5 bases from J, with 16 bases between. CDR1 SGHTA and CDR2 FQGNSA come from the germline V gene. The CDR3 is CASSLAGGEGQYGYTF. The CDR3 DNA is TGTGCCAGCAGCTTAGCGGGGGGAGAGGGTCAGTATGGCTACACCTTC.

This clonotype was recorded many times. The V and J genes are TRBV12-3 or TRBV12-4 and TRBJ2-1; 9 positions agree with TRBD2. The ends lost 6 bases at V and 7 bases at J; junction bases unmatched: 16. The CDR3 is 17 residues long. CDR3 sequence: CASSWTTGSAGGNEQFF. The CDR3 DNA reads as TGTGCCAGCAGCTGGACCACAGGGTCGGCGGGAGGGAATGAGCAGTTCTTC.

The genes are TRBV7-6 and TRBJ2-7; D tentatively reads TRBD1 or TRBD2 (7 bases each). Trimming stripped 1 base from V and 5 bases from J, with 21 bases between. The CDR3 is made up of 17 amino acids. The germline V gene encodes CDR1 SGHVS and CDR2 FNYEAQ. This CDR3 reads CASSLVPQGVAGDEQYF. In DNA form, the CDR3 reads TGTGCCAGCAGCTTAGTCCCCCAGGGGGTGGCGGGGGACGAGCAGTACTTC.